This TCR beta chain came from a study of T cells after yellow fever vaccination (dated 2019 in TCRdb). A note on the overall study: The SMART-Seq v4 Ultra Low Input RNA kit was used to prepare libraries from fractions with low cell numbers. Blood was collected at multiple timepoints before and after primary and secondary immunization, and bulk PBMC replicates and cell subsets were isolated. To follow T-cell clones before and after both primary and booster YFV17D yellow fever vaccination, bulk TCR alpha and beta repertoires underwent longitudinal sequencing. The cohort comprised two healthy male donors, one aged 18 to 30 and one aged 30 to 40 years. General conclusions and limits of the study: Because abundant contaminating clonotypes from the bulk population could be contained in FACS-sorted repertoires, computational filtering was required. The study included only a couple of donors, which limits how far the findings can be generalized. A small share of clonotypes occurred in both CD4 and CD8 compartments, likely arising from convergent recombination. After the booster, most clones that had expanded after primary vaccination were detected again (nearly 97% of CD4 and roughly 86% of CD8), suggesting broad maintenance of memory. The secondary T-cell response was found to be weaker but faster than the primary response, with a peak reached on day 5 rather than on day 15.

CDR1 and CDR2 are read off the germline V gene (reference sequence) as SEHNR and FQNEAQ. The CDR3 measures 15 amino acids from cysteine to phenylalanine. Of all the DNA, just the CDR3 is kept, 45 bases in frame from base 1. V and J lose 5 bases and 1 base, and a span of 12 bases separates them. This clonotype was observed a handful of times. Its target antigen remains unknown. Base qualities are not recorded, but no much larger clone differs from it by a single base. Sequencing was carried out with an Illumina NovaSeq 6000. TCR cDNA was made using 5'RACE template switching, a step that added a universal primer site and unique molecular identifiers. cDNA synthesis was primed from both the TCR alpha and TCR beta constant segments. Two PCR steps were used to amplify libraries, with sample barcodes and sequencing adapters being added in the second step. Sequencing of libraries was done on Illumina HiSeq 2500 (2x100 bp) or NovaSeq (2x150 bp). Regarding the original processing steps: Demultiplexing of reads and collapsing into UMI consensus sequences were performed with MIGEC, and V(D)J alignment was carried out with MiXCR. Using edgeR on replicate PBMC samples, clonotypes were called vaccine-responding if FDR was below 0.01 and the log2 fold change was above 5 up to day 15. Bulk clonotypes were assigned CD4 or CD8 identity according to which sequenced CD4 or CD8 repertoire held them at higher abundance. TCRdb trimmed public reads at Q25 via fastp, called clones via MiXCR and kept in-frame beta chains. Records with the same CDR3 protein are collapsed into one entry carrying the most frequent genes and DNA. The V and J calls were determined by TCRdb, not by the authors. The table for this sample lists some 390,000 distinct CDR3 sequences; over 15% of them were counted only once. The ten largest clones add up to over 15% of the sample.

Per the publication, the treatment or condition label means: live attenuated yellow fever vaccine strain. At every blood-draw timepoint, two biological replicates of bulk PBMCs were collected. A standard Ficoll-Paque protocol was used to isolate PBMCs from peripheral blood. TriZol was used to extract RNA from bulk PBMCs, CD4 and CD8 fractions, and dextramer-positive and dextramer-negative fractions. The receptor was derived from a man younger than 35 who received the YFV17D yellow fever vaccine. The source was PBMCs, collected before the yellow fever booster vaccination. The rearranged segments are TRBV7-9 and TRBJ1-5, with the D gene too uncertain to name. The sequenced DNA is TGTGCCAGCAGCGGGGAGGGTGCGAGCAATCAGCCCCAGCATTTT. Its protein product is CASSGEGASNQPQHF.